The next 25 T cell receptor beta chains were all read from a single sample in a study of PD-L1 blockade in urothelial cancer. The assay was immunoSEQ multiplex PCR, and TCRdb's table has in-frame clones only and misses some. The sample holds some 54,000 clones, over 70% seen once. Here the sequenced sample was PBMCs, taken around atezolizumab (anti-PD-L1) treatment. The receptors stem from a man aged 35 to 55 with urothelial cancer.

This chain uses TRBV5-4 with TRBJ2-7, with TRBD1 matching 8 bases. The junction had 12 bases not matched to a gene; V was cut back by 5 bases and J by 5 bases. This CDR3 contains 15 residues. CDR1 is SGHNT and CDR2 is YYREEE in the germline V gene (reference sequence). CDR3 sequence reads: CASRSFGTGIHEQYF. As DNA, the CDR3 is TGTGCCAGCAGGTCGTTTGGGACAGGCATACACGAGCAGTACTTC.

This clone occurred once. The chain carries TRBV5-1 and TRBJ1-1; D possibly corresponds to TRBD1 (5 bases). Deletions cut 4 bases from V and 5 bases from J, with 21 bases between. Per the germline V gene, CDR1 is SGHRS and CDR2 is YFSETQ. The CDR3 consists of 16 residues. CDR3 sequence: CASSPDWGRGGTEAFF. CDR3 sequence (DNA): TGCGCCAGCAGCCCCGACTGGGGTAGGGGAGGTACTGAAGCTTTCTTT.

This chain links TRBV4-2 with TRBJ2-7; D call uncertain. The CDR3 extends over 14 amino acids. Looked up from germline, CDR1 is LGHNA and CDR2 is YNFKEQ. V was pared by 1 base and J by 4 bases, with 11 bases between. This CDR3 reads CASSQGSGPYEQYF. CDR3 sequence (DNA): TGTGCCAGCAGCCAAGGATCGGGTCCTTACGAGCAGTACTTC.

The gene calls are TRBV28 and TRBJ2-1, with TRBD1 matching 9 bases. Germline-derived CDR1 and CDR2 are MDHEN and SYDVKM. J gave up 9 bases and V 5 bases, and 2 bases lay outside the gene matches. The CDR3 loop spans 12 amino acids. The CDR3 DNA follows: TGTGCCAGCAGTCGGACAGGGGTTGAGCAGTTCTTC. Protein sequence: CASSRTGVEQFF.

This chain joins TRBV28 and TRBJ1-5, with 7 bases lining up with TRBD1. The length of the CDR3 is 17 residues. Per the germline V gene, CDR1 is MDHEN and CDR2 is SYDVKM. V shed 0 bases and J 0 bases; nucleotides not matched to a gene: 5. The CDR3 DNA is TGTGCCAGCAGTTTATGGAGGGGACAGATTAGCAATCAGCCCCAGCATTTT. As protein: CASSLWRGQISNQPQHF.

This chain connects TRBV7-3 to TRBJ2-1; D might be TRBD1 (6 bases). With 3 bases removed from V and 2 bases from J, the gap between germline ends came to 17 bases. The CDR3 is made up of 17 amino acids. The germline CDR1 and CDR2 sequences are SGHTA and FQGTGA. DNA of the CDR3: TGTGCCAGCAGCTTGGGGACATGGGAAATCCCCTACAATGAGCAGTTCTTC. Amino acid sequence: CASSLGTWEIPYNEQFF.

The chain couples TRBV20-1 to TRBJ1-4; D uncertain. This CDR3 has 11 residues. The V end was cut by 7 bases, the J end by 5 bases, with 8 bases between. Germline lookup yields CDR1 DFQATT and CDR2 SNEGSKA (reference sequence). In DNA, the CDR3 is TGCAGTGTGGCAGGCAATGAAAAACTGTTTTTT. Translation: CSVAGNEKLFF.

This rearrangement joins TRBV7-3 to TRBJ2-2, with 7 bases lining up with TRBD1. Germline V CDR1 and CDR2: SGHTA, FQGTGA. The CDR3 loop spans 16 amino acids. J gave up 1 base and V 1 base, and 3 bases lay outside the gene matches. CDR3 sequence reads: CASSLNGQVNTGELFF. Here the CDR3 DNA reads TGTGCCAGCAGCTTAAATGGACAGGTGAACACCGGGGAGCTGTTTTTT.

The rearrangement links TRBV9 to TRBJ2-1; D gene unclear. V was clipped by 0 bases and J by 4 bases, with 14 bases between them. Germline CDR1 and CDR2: SGDLS and YYNGEE. This CDR3 is built from 16 residues. CDR3: CASSVDNSLSYNEQFF. CDR3 DNA sequence: TGTGCCAGCAGCGTAGATAACAGTTTGTCATACAATGAGCAGTTCTTC.

This rearrangement joins TRBV28 to TRBJ2-3; 7 bases are shared with TRBD1. The CDR3 runs 14 residues. V shed 3 bases and J 4 bases; nucleotides not matched to a gene: 4. The germline CDR1 and CDR2 sequences are MDHEN and SYDVKM. The CDR3 DNA is TGTGCCAGCAGTTTTCGACAGGGCCCAGATACGCAGTATTTT. It yields the protein CASSFRQGPDTQYF.

The sample holds a few counts of this clone. The chain has TRBV6-5 and TRBJ2-7; D not resolved. Looked up from germline, CDR1 is MNHEY and CDR2 is SVGAGI. V was trimmed by 0 bases and J by 5 bases, leaving 8 bases between them. The CDR3 loop spans 13 amino acids. The CDR3 bases are TGTGCCAGCAGTTACTCGAGGTTCGACGAGCAGTACTTC. This codes for CASSYSRFDEQYF.

V gene TRBV7-2 combines with J gene TRBJ1-2; D perhaps matches TRBD1 (5 bases). Trimming shortened V by 6 bases and J by 5 bases, and 19 bases separated the two germline ends. This CDR3 has 15 residues. Germline V gene data show CDR1 as SGHTA and CDR2 as FQGNSA. In DNA, the CDR3 is TGTGCCAGCAGATCCTCCCCAGAAGGGGTTTATGGCTACACCTTC. Translated, it gives CASRSSPEGVYGYTF.

This sequence joins TRBV7-3 and TRBJ1-1; 8 bases line up with TRBD1. In germline, CDR1 is SGHTA, CDR2 FQGTGA. The CDR3 consists of 16 residues. The V and J ends lost 2 bases and 1 base, in that order; junction bases with no gene match: 6. CDR3 amino acids: CASSLGQGGWNTEAFF. Written as DNA, the CDR3 is TGTGCCAGCAGCTTAGGACAGGGAGGATGGAACACTGAAGCTTTCTTT.

This clone was observed a few times. At one boundary the junction diverges from the germline segment, which might be a read error. The V gene is TRBV28, the J gene TRBJ1-1, with unresolved D. The CDR3 is 11 amino acids. Germline CDR1 MDHEN, CDR2 SYDVKM. For the CDR3, the DNA is TGCGCTACCACTCTAACCACTGAAGCTTTCTTT. It encodes CATTLTTEAFF.

V and J are TRBV2 and TRBJ1-1; 7 bases match TRBD1. The CDR3 loop spans 14 amino acids. Germline values: CDR1 SNHLY, CDR2 FYNNEI. Unmatched junction bases numbered 8, after V lost 6 bases and J lost 4 bases. The CDR3 protein is CASSREQGPTEAFF. Written as DNA, the CDR3 is TGTGCCAGCAGCCGAGAACAGGGGCCCACTGAAGCTTTCTTT.

This clone turned up a few times. This chain uses TRBV27 with TRBJ2-7, with a tentative D call TRBD1 (5 bases). CDR1 is MNHEY and CDR2 is SMNVEV in the germline V gene (reference sequence). Trimming cost V 6 bases and J 7 bases, with 16 bases left between them. This CDR3 contains 13 residues. For the CDR3, the DNA is TGTGCCAGCAGACCTACAAGACAGATTGAGCAGTACTTC. The encoded protein is CASRPTRQIEQYF.

The V and J genes are TRBV4-1 and TRBJ2-3; maybe TRBD2 (6 bases). The germline gives CDR1 MGHRA, CDR2 YSYEKL. The CDR3 has 15 residues. V was clipped by 0 bases and J by 13 bases, with 20 bases between them. The CDR3 sequence: CASSQDRSGGAWEYF. The CDR3 DNA is TGCGCCAGCAGCCAAGATAGGTCTGGCGGGGCATGGGAGTATTTT.

V and J are TRBV15 and TRBJ1-3, with a tentative D call TRBD1 (5 bases). V shed 0 bases and J shed 9 bases, with 12 bases lying between them. The germline CDR1 and CDR2 sequences are LNHNV and YYDKDF (reference sequence). The CDR3 consists of 14 residues. This CDR3 is CATSRDRGKSTIYF. CDR3 coding DNA: TGTGCCACCAGCAGAGATCGGGGGAAGAGCACCATATATTTT.

The V and J genes are TRBV10-3 and TRBJ2-7, with TRBD1 matching over 7 bases. The CDR3 extends over 13 amino acids. Germline V CDR1 and CDR2: ENHRY, SYGVKD. The ends lost 3 bases at V and 4 bases at J; junction bases unmatched: 3. The CDR3: CAISDGTEYEQYF. The CDR3 DNA reads TGTGCCATCAGTGATGGGACAGAGTACGAGCAGTACTTC.

The chain couples TRBV7-9 to TRBJ2-3; 7 nucleotides agree with TRBD2. The CDR3 extends over 17 amino acids. Trimming took 4 bases from V and 2 from J; bases not matched to a gene: 12. Germline-derived CDR1 and CDR2 are SEHNR and FQNEAQ (reference sequence). The DNA of the CDR3 is TGTGCCAGCAGCTCATACGGAGCGGGACGATACACAGATACGCAGTATTTT. This encodes CASSSYGAGRYTDTQYF.

The chain uses TRBV2 and TRBJ1-4, with a tentative D call TRBD1 (5 bases). The CDR3 extends over 13 amino acids. Germline V gives CDR1 SNHLY, CDR2 FYNNEI. V was cut by 6 bases and J by 4 bases, with 9 bases left in between. CDR3 residues: CASSRQSNEKLFF. DNA for the CDR3: TGTGCCAGCAGCCGACAGAGTAATGAAAAACTGTTTTTT.

The gene calls are TRBV30 and TRBJ1-1; D is possibly TRBD1 (5 bases). CDR3 length: 13 amino acids. Germline V gene lookup returns CDR1 GTSNPN and CDR2 SVGIG (reference sequence). The V end was cut by 0 bases, the J end by 6 bases, with 11 bases between. CDR3 sequence (DNA): TGTGCCTGGAGTGTACAGGAGTACTCTGAAGCTTTCTTT. This encodes CAWSVQEYSEAFF.

The CDR3 DNA is TGCGCCAGCAGGGACAGGGGGTATACTGAAGCTTTCTTT. Translated: CASRDRGYTEAFF. The V call is TRBV5-1, the J call TRBJ1-1, with 10 bases fitting TRBD1. Germline V gene lookup returns CDR1 SGHRS and CDR2 YFSETQ. Germline trimming cut 5 bases from V and 5 bases from J; bases unmatched to any gene: 3. The CDR3 is 13 residues long.

The CDR3 nucleotides read TGTGCCAGCAGTTACAGGGAGGACCAGTACTTC. Translation: CASSYREDQYF. V and J are TRBV6-5 and TRBJ2-5, with TRBD2 as a possible D gene (6 bases). Germline CDR1 and CDR2: MNHEY and SVGAGI. This CDR3 contains 11 residues. The V end lost 2 bases, the J end lost 10 bases, and 8 bases lay between the germline ends.

V usage is TRBV9 and J usage is TRBJ2-1, with TRBD1 as a possible D gene (5 bases). The V gene lost 4 bases and the J gene lost 6 bases, with 14 bases spanning the gap. The V gene's germline CDR1 is SGDLS and CDR2 YYNGEE. The CDR3 is made up of 14 amino acids. The CDR3 loop reads CASSFALRANEQFF. CDR3 DNA: TGTGCCAGCAGCTTCGCTCTCAGGGCCAATGAGCAGTTCTTC.